Detailed here is one T cell receptor beta chain. Sequencing was performed with immunoSEQ multiplex PCR; in TCRdb, only in-frame clones are kept and a portion is missing. The sample has about 130,000 clones, approximately 86% seen once. The entry originates in a study of blood T cell repertoires in COVID-19. Turning to the study itself: Sites across the United States, Italy and Spain contributed samples from acute and convalescent COVID-19. The cDNA or gDNA used as material had been derived from T cells, B-cell-depleted T cells, or PBMCs.

Germline CDR1 DFQATT, CDR2 SNEGSKA (reference sequence). The CDR3 has 10 amino acids. Deletions cut 6 bases from V and 4 bases from J, with 6 bases between. The receptor's source is a woman aged 45-65 years who had recovered from COVID-19. The specimen was peripheral blood. V and J are TRBV20-1 and TRBJ2-5; no firm D call. CDR3 DNA sequence: TGCAGTGCCGAGGCAGAGACCCAGTACTTC. It is translated as CSAEAETQYF.